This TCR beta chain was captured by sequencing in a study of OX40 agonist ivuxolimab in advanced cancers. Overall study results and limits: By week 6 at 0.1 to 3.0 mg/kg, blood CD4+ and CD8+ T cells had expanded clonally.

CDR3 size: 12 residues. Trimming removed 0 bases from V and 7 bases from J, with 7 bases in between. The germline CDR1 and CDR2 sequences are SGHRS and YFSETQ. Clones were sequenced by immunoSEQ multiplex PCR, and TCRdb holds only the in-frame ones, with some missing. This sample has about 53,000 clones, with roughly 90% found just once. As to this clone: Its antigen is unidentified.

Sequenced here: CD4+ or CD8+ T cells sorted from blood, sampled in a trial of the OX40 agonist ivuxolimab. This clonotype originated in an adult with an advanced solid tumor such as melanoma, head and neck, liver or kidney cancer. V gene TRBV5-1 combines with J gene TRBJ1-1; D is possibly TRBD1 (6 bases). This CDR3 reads CASSLAGDEAFF. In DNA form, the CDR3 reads TGCGCCAGCAGCTTGGCAGGGGATGAAGCTTTCTTT.